This passage covers 25 T cell receptor beta chains from one sample sequenced in a study of response to subunit inactivated influenza vaccine. MiXCR, applied by TCRdb to the RT-PCR reads, yields one record per CDR3 protein. The table lists about 540,000 distinct CDR3 sequences, roughly a quarter of them singletons. These data were likewise used in another study, on T cells expressing NK-cell markers. As that report states: A 5'RACE template switching approach incorporating UMIs was used to make TCR beta cDNA.

The sequences come from CD4+ T cells sorted from PBMCs, collected about 11 days after vaccination. The receptors derive from a man in his fifties who received an inactivated influenza vaccine.

In its sample, this clonotype was seen once. The chain has TRBV29-1 and TRBJ2-2; tentative D call: TRBD2 (6 bases). The germline gives CDR1 SQVTM, CDR2 ANQGSEA. The CDR3 is 12 amino acids. The ends were cut back, 4 bases at V and 6 bases at J, with 9 bases in the middle. In DNA, the CDR3 is TGCAGCGTTGGGTGGGAGGCCGGGGAGCTGTTTTTT. This encodes CSVGWEAGELFF.

This clonotype was detected many times. The chain combines TRBV25-1 with TRBJ1-2, with 7 bases lining up with TRBD1. The germline V gene encodes CDR1 MGHDK and CDR2 SYGVNS. The CDR3 has 13 amino acids. Trimming removed 4 bases from V and 8 bases from J; junction bases left unmatched: 7. CDR3 bases: TGTGCCAGCAGTGTGGGACAGAGGCTCGGCTACACCTTC. Its protein product is CASSVGQRLGYTF.

V usage is TRBV12-3 or TRBV12-4 and J usage is TRBJ2-7, with D possibly being TRBD1 (7 bases). V was shortened by 0 bases and J by 3 bases, with 21 bases between the two germline ends. The CDR3 runs to 18 residues. CDR3 nucleotides: TGTGCCAGCAGTTTAGCGAGGTTTCGGACAGGAGGGGACTACGAGCAGTACTTC. Its protein product is CASSLARFRTGGDYEQYF.

V usage is TRBV14 and J usage is TRBJ2-7; the D is unclear. The CDR3 extends over 13 amino acids. Germline assignment: CDR1 SGHDN and CDR2 FVKESK. Trimming stripped 0 bases from V and 4 bases from J, with 7 bases between. The CDR3 bases are TGTGCCAGCAGCCAAGACAATGCGTACGAGCAGTACTTC. This codes for CASSQDNAYEQYF.

The genes are TRBV29-1 and TRBJ2-3; 9 nucleotides line up with TRBD1. This CDR3 contains 14 residues. Losses at the gene ends were 4 bases for V and 5 bases for J; bases not matched to a gene: 7. Looked up from germline, CDR1 is SQVTM and CDR2 is ANQGSEA. CDR3 in DNA: TGCAGCGTTGCATTGAGACAGGGGGGAGATACGCAGTATTTT. Translated, it gives CSVALRQGGDTQYF.

This clonotype was counted between two and nine times. J is TRBJ2-7 and V is TRBV28; D is possibly TRBD1 or TRBD2 (5 bases each). CDR1 and CDR2 (germline): MDHEN, SYDVKM. Trimming stripped 4 bases from V and 6 bases from J, with 10 bases between. CDR3 length equals 12 residues. The CDR3 spells CASSWGPGEQYF. As DNA, the CDR3 is TGTGCCAGCAGTTGGGGACCTGGCGAGCAGTACTTC.

A few counts support this clonotype. V usage is TRBV20-1 and J usage is TRBJ1-4; D is perhaps TRBD1 (5 bases). This CDR3 region has 14 residues. Trimming took off 3 bases at V and 3 bases at J, with 11 bases between the two ends. The V gene's germline CDR1 is DFQATT and CDR2 SNEGSKA (reference sequence). CDR3 loop: CSASPAGSNEKLFF. The CDR3, as DNA: TGCAGTGCTAGCCCGGCAGGGTCTAATGAAAAACTGTTTTTT.

The chain uses TRBV10-3 and TRBJ2-4; no reliable D call. V was cut by 3 bases and J by 0 bases, with 6 bases left in between. The CDR3 has 14 amino acids. CDR1 ENHRY and CDR2 SYGVKD come from the germline V gene. This CDR3 reads CAISDSIAKNIQYF. The CDR3 DNA sequence: TGTGCCATCAGTGATAGTATAGCCAAAAACATTCAGTACTTC.

This rearrangement joins TRBV6-1 to TRBJ2-7; tentative D call: TRBD2 (6 bases). V was cut by 6 bases and J by 3 bases, with 15 bases left in between. CDR3 length equals 14 residues. Germline CDR1 reads MNHNS; CDR2 reads SASEGT. This CDR3 reads CASSVLPGLYEQYF. The CDR3 DNA follows: TGTGCCAGCAGCGTTCTACCGGGACTCTACGAGCAGTACTTC.

The rearrangement links TRBV5-1 to TRBJ2-7; the D is unclear. V was clipped by 1 base and J by 3 bases, with 11 bases between them. The germline gives CDR1 SGHRS, CDR2 YFSETQ. This CDR3 is built from 14 residues. CDR3 sequence (DNA): TGCGCCAGCAGCTTGTCCAACAAAATCTACGAGCAGTACTTC. Its protein product is CASSLSNKIYEQYF.

The table lists this clonotype with a few counts. The V gene is TRBV20-1, the J gene TRBJ1-4; D is uncertain. The CDR3 spans 13 residues. From germline, CDR1 is DFQATT and CDR2 SNEGSKA (reference sequence). Trimming pared 4 bases from V and 6 bases from J, leaving 12 bases between. CDR3 protein: CSAILGSDEKLFF. The CDR3 bases are TGCAGTGCTATATTGGGGTCGGATGAAAAACTGTTTTTT.

Only a few counts were recorded for this clonotype. The V gene is TRBV5-1, the J gene TRBJ2-3; D is ambiguous. The V gene's germline CDR1 is SGHRS and CDR2 YFSETQ. The CDR3 is made up of 14 amino acids. The germline V and J ends were trimmed by 6 bases and 10 bases, with 21 bases remaining between them. The chain's CDR3 is CASKLTVGPRAQYF. DNA for the CDR3: TGCGCCAGCAAGTTAACGGTAGGACCCCGGGCGCAGTATTTT.

V and J are TRBV7-8 and TRBJ1-4; D is ambiguous. This CDR3 spans 16 amino acids. Germline V gene sequence: CDR1 SGHVS, CDR2 FQNEAQ. V was shortened by 3 bases and J by 0 bases, with 11 bases between the two germline ends. In DNA, the CDR3 is TGTGCCAGCAGCTTTGGGTTAGGGACAACTAATGAAAAACTGTTTTTT. It yields the protein CASSFGLGTTNEKLFF.

Only a few counts were recorded for this clonotype. This chain connects TRBV7-2 to TRBJ2-1; D may correspond to TRBD1 or TRBD2 (5 bases each). Germline loops: CDR1 SGHTA, CDR2 FQGNSA. The CDR3 loop spans 18 amino acids. Trimming took off 2 bases at V and 6 bases at J, with 23 bases between the two ends. The CDR3 sequence: CASSLRAAGTTRSNEQFF. CDR3 DNA: TGTGCCAGCAGCTTACGCGCTGCCGGGACCACCCGTTCCAATGAGCAGTTCTTC.

J is TRBJ1-3 and V is TRBV3-1; D might be TRBD1 (5 bases). This CDR3 contains 17 residues. The germline V gene has CDR1 LGHDT and CDR2 YNNKEL (reference sequence). V lost 4 bases and J 4 bases, leaving 20 bases between the germline ends. The CDR3 region is CASSPNRQGVGGNTIYF. CDR3 coding DNA: TGTGCCAGCAGCCCCAACAGGCAGGGAGTGGGCGGAAACACCATATATTTT.

The sample holds a few counts of this clonotype. The chain carries TRBV7-2 and TRBJ1-5; TRBD1 agrees at 7 bases. The CDR3 is 16 residues long. Germline CDR1 reads SGHTA; CDR2 reads FQGNSA. With V trimmed by 1 base and J by 8 bases, 11 bases remained unmatched. The CDR3 sequence: CASSLGGSRGGKPQHF. The DNA for the CDR3 is TGTGCCAGCAGCTTAGGAGGTTCCAGGGGGGGCAAGCCCCAGCATTTT.

The chain employs TRBV7-2 and TRBJ2-1; no clear D. CDR3 length equals 13 residues. V lost 0 bases, J lost 5 bases, and 5 bases lay in between. Germline CDR1 and CDR2: SGHTA and FQGNSA. CDR3 residues: CASSLAWDNEQFF. CDR3 DNA sequence: TGTGCCAGCAGCTTAGCTTGGGACAATGAGCAGTTCTTC.

The chain uses TRBV28 and TRBJ1-5; D uncertain. Germline V gene lookup returns CDR1 MDHEN and CDR2 SYDVKM. Trimming cost V 3 bases and J 0 bases, with 12 bases left between them. The CDR3 is 16 amino acids. The CDR3 loop reads CASSLMAPHSNQPQHF. CDR3 DNA: TGTGCCAGCAGTTTGATGGCACCTCATAGCAATCAGCCCCAGCATTTT.

In its sample, this clonotype was seen once. The chain uses TRBV18 and TRBJ2-7, with 8 nucleotides matching TRBD2. This CDR3 spans 15 amino acids. Germline V gene data show CDR1 as KGHSH and CDR2 as LQKENI. V lost 1 base, J lost 6 bases, and 8 bases stayed unmatched. The CDR3 DNA sequence: TGTGCCAGCTCACCACTGGCCGGGAGGGAAGGCGAGCAGTACTTC. Amino acid sequence: CASSPLAGREGEQYF.

This clonotype has more than one count but fewer than ten. The chain has TRBV15 and TRBJ2-3; 11 bases map to TRBD2. J gave up 12 bases and V 4 bases, and 15 bases lay outside the gene matches. The CDR3 has 16 amino acids. In germline, CDR1 is LNHNV, CDR2 YYDKDF (reference sequence). This CDR3 reads CATSKLAGAEWRVQYF. Written as DNA, the CDR3 is TGTGCCACCAGCAAACTAGCGGGAGCTGAATGGAGGGTACAGTATTTT. Looking up the rest from reference TRBV15 and TRBJ2-3 gives the full variable domain: DAMVIQNPRYQVTQFGKPVTLSCSQTLNHNVMYWYQQKSSQAPKLLFHYYDKDFNNEADTPDNFQSRRPNTSFCFLDIRSPGLGDTAMYLCATSKLAGAEWRVQYFGPGTRLTVL.

This clonotype was recorded a few times. The chain is built from TRBV5-1 and TRBJ2-1; D unclear. CDR1 and CDR2 from the germline V gene are SGHRS and YFSETQ. The CDR3 spans 14 residues. Between the trimmed V and J ends, which lost 4 bases and 8 bases, there was a span of 16 bases. CDR3 protein: CASSLALLPHEQFF. The CDR3 DNA reads as TGCGCCAGCAGCCTGGCGTTGCTGCCGCATGAGCAGTTCTTC.

The sample holds many counts of this clonotype. This sequence joins TRBV7-2 and TRBJ2-3; D is unresolved. V dropped 2 bases and J dropped 4 bases, with 13 bases sitting between them. CDR1 and CDR2 from the germline V gene are SGHTA and FQGNSA. The CDR3 is made up of 15 amino acids. For the CDR3, the DNA is TGTGCCAGCAGCTTACTTGTAGCCTCACCAGATACGCAGTATTTT. Translating it yields CASSLLVASPDTQYF.

V gene TRBV24-1 combines with J gene TRBJ2-1; TRBD2 agrees at 8 bases. Trimming removed 5 bases from V and 6 bases from J; junction bases left unmatched: 8. This CDR3 spans 15 amino acids. Germline CDR1 reads KGHDR; CDR2 reads SFDVKD. This CDR3 reads CATSVTGGPANEQFF. The CDR3 DNA reads as TGTGCCACCAGTGTAACGGGAGGGCCGGCCAATGAGCAGTTCTTC.

V and J are TRBV11-2 and TRBJ2-6, with 12 nucleotides matching TRBD1. Germline V gives CDR1 SGHAT, CDR2 FQNNGV. V lost 4 bases, J lost 0 bases, and 4 bases stayed unmatched. This CDR3 has 18 residues. CDR3 sequence: CASSSGQGAYSGANVLTF. The CDR3 bases are TGTGCCAGCAGCTCGGGACAGGGGGCCTACTCTGGGGCCAACGTCCTGACTTTC.

CDR3 in amino acids: CATSGRNTEAFF. The CDR3 DNA reads TGTGCCACGTCCGGGCGGAACACTGAAGCTTTCTTT. The V call is TRBV7-9, the J call TRBJ1-1, with D unresolved. The germline V gene encodes CDR1 SEHNR and CDR2 FQNEAQ (reference sequence). The CDR3 has 12 residues. V was trimmed by 10 bases and J by 1 base, leaving 10 bases between them.